The entry below gives a single T cell receptor beta chain sequence along with its context. The data were taken from a study of OX40 agonist ivuxolimab in advanced cancers. TCRdb's table, derived via immunoSEQ multiplex PCR, lists solely in-frame clones and lacks some. The table lists 92,000 or so clones, more than 80% of them singletons. Here the sequenced sample was CD4+ or CD8+ T cells sorted from blood, taken in a trial of the OX40 agonist ivuxolimab. This receptor was obtained from an adult with an advanced solid tumor such as melanoma, head and neck, liver or kidney cancer.

Written as DNA, the CDR3 is TGTGCCTGGAGTACGGGACTAGAAGTCGAGCAGTACTTC. It encodes CAWSTGLEVEQYF. V is TRBV30 and J is TRBJ2-7; the match to TRBD2 covers 8 bases. The CDR3 runs 13 residues. Germline V CDR1 and CDR2: GTSNPN, SVGIG (reference sequence). The V segment lost 2 bases and the J segment 6 bases; nucleotides outside the gene matches: 6.